This TCR beta chain was profiled in a study of cytomegalovirus exposure and HLA in healthy donors. Study outcomes and limitations: A link between a missense DCLRE1C variant and TCR beta V- and J-gene trimming emerged from a later analysis. As a later analysis revealed, most CMV-associated TCR beta chains appeared HLA-restricted.

CDR3 length: 13 amino acids. Germline values: CDR1 MDHEN, CDR2 SYDVKM. The ends lost 5 bases at V and 4 bases at J; junction bases unmatched: 2. Primers for the PCR totalled 60 Vbeta and 13 Jbeta. The data were produced by immunoSEQ multiplex PCR, yet TCRdb's version contains in-frame clones alone and is incomplete. The sample has fewer than 130,000 clones; around 87% are singletons. Concerning this clone itself: The antigen remains undetermined.

Material for sequencing was PBMCs. The sequence derives from a man between 40 and 49 years old in good health and CMV-seronegative. The chain has TRBV28 and TRBJ1-2; TRBD1 agrees at 9 bases. The CDR3 here is CASSTGGVYGYTF. The CDR3 nucleotides are TGTGCCAGCAGTACAGGGGGCGTCTATGGCTACACCTTC.